This section outlines one T cell receptor (beta chain) sequence together with its context. The clone's antigen remains unknown. Base quality data are lacking; no much larger clone is found one base away. TCRbeta CDR3 regions were amplified from genomic DNA by means of the immunoSEQ Assay, a bias-controlled multiplex PCR. Under the source paper's analysis protocol: Within the assay, amplification of reference gene primers was used to estimate how many nucleated cells each sample contained. Sequence reads were collapsed and filtered to measure the absolute abundance of every unique TCRbeta CDR3 rearrangement. For each sample, productive Simpson clonality was calculated as the square root of Simpson's diversity index across productive rearrangements. Imported from immuneACCESS, the table was reduced by TCRdb to in-frame sequences with V and J called. These copies leave out some clones; in studies compared against another copy, an unresolved V gene accounts for under half, and the cause of the remainder is not known. V and J calls and clone size come straight from that table; D and trimming were deduced from the DNA. The table for this sample lists roughly 32,000 clones; approximately 86% of them were counted only once. Approximately 1.9% of the sample comes from the top ten.

These data originate in a study of blood T cell repertoires in COVID-19 (dated by TCRdb to the early 2020s). The study in broad terms: Samples covering the acute and convalescent phases of COVID-19 were provided by collaborators in the United States, Italy and Spain. The material from the prospective study consisted of cDNA or gDNA derived from T cells, B-cell-depleted T cells, or PBMCs. Deeply sampled blood TCRbeta repertoires from subjects exposed to, actively infected with, or recovered from COVID-19 were included in the dataset. A freely available public database, intended as a resource for researchers studying the immune response to SARS-CoV-2, is where the repertoires were released. The samples were drawn from the first 160 participants of the ongoing ImmuneRACE study and from over 950 subjects provided by 6 global collaborators. A de-identified subject ID, COVID-19 status, age in years and sex were almost always included in the sample metadata. Where available, HLA class I and class II types were taken from metadata supplied by the sample provider and were not determined by assay-based typing.

Broad study findings and their caveats: The amount of clinical and demographic metadata varied by source and participant and was provided uncurated.

Collaborating institutions collected whole blood in K2EDTA tubes following their own protocols. For TCRbeta analysis, collaborators shipped samples as frozen whole blood, isolated PBMCs, or DNA extracted from either of those sample types. The V and J ends are trimmed by 5 bases and 8 bases, leaving 16 bases between them. Via the germline V gene, CDR1 is SGHTA and CDR2 FQGTGA. The CDR3 goes from the cysteine to the phenylalanine over 14 residues. Only the CDR3 portion is preserved as DNA: 42 bases, with reading frame beginning at the first base. Sequencing was carried out using peripheral blood. Recombination joined TRBV7-3 with TRBJ2-1; the D region possibly corresponds to TRBD1 (6 bases align). This clonotype was obtained from a man between 45 and 60 years old with active or convalescent COVID-19. The CDR3 reads as follows: CASSRTTGSDEQFF. At the DNA level, the sequence is TGTGCCAGCAGCCGAACAACAGGGTCGGATGAGCAGTTCTTC.